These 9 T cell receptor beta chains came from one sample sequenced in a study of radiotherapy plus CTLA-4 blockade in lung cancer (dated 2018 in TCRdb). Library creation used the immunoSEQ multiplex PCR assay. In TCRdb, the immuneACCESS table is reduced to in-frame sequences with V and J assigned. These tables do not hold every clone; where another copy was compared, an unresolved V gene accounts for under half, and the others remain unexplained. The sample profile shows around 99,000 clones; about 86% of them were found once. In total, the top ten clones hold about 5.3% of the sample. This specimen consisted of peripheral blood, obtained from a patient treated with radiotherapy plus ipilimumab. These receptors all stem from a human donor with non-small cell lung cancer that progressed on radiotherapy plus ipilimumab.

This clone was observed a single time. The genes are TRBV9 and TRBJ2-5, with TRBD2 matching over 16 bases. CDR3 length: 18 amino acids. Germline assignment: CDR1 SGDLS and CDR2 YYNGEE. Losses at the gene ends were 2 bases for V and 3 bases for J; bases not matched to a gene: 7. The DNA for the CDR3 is TGTGCCAGCAGCGTCGGGACTAGCGGGAGGGCAGTCGAAGAGACCCAGTACTTC. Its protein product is CASSVGTSGRAVEETQYF.

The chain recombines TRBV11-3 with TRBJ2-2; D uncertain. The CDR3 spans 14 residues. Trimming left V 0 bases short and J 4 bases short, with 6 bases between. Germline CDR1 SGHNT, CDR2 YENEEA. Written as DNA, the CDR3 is TGTGCCAGCAGCTTAGAGCAGTCCACCGGGGAGCTGTTTTTT. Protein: CASSLEQSTGELFF. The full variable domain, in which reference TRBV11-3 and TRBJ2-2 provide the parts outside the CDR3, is EAGVVQSPRYKIIEKKQPVAFWCNPISGHNTLYWYLQNLGQGPELLIRYENEEAVDDSQLPKDRFSAERLKGVDSTLKIQPAELGDSAVYLCASSLEQSTGELFFGEGSRLTVL.

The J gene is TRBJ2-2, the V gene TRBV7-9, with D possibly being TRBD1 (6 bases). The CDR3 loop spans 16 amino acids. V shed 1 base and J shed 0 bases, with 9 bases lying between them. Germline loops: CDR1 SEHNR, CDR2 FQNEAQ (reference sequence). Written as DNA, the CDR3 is TGTGCCAGCAGCTTAGTCGGGACAACGAACACCGGGGAGCTGTTTTTT. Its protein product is CASSLVGTTNTGELFF.

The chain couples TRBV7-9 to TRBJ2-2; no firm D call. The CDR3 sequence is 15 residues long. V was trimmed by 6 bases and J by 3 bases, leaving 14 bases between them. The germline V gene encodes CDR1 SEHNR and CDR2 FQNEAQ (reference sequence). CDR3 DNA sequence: TGTGCCAGCAGGGGTTTGGGTCTCGACACCGGGGAGCTGTTTTTT. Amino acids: CASRGLGLDTGELFF. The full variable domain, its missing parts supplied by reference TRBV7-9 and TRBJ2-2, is DTGVSQNPRHKITKRGQNVTFRCDPISEHNRLYWYRQTLGQGPEFLTYFQNEAQLEKSRLLSDRFSAERPKGSFSTLEIQRTEQGDSAMYLCASRGLGLDTGELFFGEGSRLTVL.

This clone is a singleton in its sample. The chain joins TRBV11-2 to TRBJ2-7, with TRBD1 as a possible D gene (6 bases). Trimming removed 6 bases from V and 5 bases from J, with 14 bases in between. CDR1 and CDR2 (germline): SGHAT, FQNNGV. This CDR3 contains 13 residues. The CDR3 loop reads CASRSTGFNEQYF. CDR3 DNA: TGTGCCAGCAGATCAACAGGGTTCAACGAGCAGTACTTC.

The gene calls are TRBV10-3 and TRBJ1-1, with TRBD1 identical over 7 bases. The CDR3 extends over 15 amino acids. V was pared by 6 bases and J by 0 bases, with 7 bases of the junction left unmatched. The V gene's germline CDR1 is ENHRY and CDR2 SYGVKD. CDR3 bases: TGTGCCATCAGAAAAGCCGGGACAGTGAACACTGAAGCTTTCTTT. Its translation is CAIRKAGTVNTEAFF.

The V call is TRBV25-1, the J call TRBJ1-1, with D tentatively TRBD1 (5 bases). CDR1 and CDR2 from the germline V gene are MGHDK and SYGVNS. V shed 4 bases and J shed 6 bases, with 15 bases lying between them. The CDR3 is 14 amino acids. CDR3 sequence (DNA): TGTGCCAGCAGTGGCAAGGGACCCCGGGCTGAAGCTTTCTTT. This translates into CASSGKGPRAEAFF.

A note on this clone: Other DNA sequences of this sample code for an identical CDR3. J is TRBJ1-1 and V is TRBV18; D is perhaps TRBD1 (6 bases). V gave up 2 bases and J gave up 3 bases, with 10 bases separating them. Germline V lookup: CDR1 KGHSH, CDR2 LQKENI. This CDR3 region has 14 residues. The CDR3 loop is CASSPLTGDTEAFF. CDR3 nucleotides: TGTGCCAGCTCACCATTGACAGGAGACACTGAAGCTTTCTTT. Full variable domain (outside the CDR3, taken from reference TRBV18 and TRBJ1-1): NAGVMQNPRHLVRRRGQEARLRCSPMKGHSHVYWYRQLPEEGLKFMVYLQKENIIDESGMPKERFSAEFPKEGPSILRIQQVVRGDSAAYFCASSPLTGDTEAFFGQGTRLTVV.

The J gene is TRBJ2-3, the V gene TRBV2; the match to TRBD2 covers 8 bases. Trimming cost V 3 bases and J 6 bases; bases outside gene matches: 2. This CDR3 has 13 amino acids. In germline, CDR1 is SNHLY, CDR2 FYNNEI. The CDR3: CASSDGRGDTQYF. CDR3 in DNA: TGTGCCAGCAGTGACGGGAGGGGGGATACGCAGTATTTT.